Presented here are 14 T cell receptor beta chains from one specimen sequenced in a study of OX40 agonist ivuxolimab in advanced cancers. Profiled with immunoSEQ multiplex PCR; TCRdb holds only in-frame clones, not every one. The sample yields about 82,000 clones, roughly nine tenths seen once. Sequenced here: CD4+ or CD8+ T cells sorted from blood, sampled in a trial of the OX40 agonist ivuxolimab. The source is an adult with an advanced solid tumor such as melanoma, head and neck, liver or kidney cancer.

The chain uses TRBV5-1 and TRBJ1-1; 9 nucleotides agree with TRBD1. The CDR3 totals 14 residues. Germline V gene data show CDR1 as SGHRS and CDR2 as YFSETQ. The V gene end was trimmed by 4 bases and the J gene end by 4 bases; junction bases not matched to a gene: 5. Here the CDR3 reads CASSVGTGSTEAFF. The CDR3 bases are TGCGCCAGCAGCGTCGGGACAGGGAGCACTGAAGCTTTCTTT.

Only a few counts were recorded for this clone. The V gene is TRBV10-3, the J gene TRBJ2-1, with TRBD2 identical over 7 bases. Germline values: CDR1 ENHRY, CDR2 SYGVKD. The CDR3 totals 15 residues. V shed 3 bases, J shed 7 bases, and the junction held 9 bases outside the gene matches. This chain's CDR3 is CAISDDAGAGNEQFF. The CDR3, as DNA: TGTGCCATCAGTGACGATGCGGGAGCGGGAAATGAGCAGTTCTTC.

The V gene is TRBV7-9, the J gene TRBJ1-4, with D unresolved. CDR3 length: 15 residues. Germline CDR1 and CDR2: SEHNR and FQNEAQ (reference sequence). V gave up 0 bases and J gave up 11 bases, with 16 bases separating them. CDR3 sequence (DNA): TGTGCCAGCAGCTTAGCGGGGTCCGTAGGTGGGAAACTGTTTTTT. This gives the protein CASSLAGSVGGKLFF. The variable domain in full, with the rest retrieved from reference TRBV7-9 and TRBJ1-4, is DTGVSQNPRHKITKRGQNVTFRCDPISEHNRLYWYRQTLGQGPEFLTYFQNEAQLEKSRLLSDRFSAERPKGSFSTLEIQRTEQGDSAMYLCASSLAGSVGGKLFFGSGTQLSVL.

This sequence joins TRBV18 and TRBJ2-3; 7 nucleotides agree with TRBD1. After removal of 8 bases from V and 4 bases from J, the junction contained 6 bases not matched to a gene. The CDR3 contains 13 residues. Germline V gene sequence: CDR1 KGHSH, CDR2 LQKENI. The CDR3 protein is CASHTTGPDTQYF. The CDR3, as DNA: TGTGCCAGCCATACGACAGGGCCAGATACGCAGTATTTT. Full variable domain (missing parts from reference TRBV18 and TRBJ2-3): NAGVMQNPRHLVRRRGQEARLRCSPMKGHSHVYWYRQLPEEGLKFMVYLQKENIIDESGMPKERFSAEFPKEGPSILRIQQVVRGDSAAYFCASHTTGPDTQYFGPGTRLTVL.

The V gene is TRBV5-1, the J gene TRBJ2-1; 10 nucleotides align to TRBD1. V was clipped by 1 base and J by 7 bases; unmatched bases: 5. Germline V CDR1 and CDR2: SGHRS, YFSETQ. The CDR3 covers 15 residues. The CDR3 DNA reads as TGCGCCAGCAGCTTGTCGGGACAGGGGTCAAATGAGCAGTTCTTC. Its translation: CASSLSGQGSNEQFF.

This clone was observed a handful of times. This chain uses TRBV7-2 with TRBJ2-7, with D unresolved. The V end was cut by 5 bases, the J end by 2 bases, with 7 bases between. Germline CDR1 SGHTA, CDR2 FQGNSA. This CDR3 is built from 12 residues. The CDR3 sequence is CASSPPTYEQYF. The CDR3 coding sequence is TGTGCCAGCAGCCCCCCCACCTACGAGCAGTACTTC.

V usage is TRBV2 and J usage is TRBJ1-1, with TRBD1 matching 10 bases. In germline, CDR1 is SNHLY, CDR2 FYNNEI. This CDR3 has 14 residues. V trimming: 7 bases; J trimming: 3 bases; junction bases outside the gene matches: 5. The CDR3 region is CASTGQGGHTEAFF. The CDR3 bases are TGTGCCAGCACCGGACAGGGGGGGCACACTGAAGCTTTCTTT.

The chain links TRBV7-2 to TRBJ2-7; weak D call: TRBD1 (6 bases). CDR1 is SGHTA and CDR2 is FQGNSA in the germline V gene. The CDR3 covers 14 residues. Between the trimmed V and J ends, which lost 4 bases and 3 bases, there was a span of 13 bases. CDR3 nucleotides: TGTGCCAGCAGCTACTCGACAGGACGCTACGAGCAGTACTTC. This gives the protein CASSYSTGRYEQYF. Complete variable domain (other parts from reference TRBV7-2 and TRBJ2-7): GAGVSQSPSNKVTEKGKDVELRCDPISGHTALYWYRQSLGQGLEFLIYFQGNSAPDKSGLPSDRFSAERTGGSVSTLTIQRTQQEDSAVYLCASSYSTGRYEQYFGPGTRLTVT.

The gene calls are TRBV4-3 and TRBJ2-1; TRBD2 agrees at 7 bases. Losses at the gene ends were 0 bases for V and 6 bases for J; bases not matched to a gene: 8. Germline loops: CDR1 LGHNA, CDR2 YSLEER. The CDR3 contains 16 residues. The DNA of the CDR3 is TGCGCCAGCAGCCAAGAAGCCCGCGGGGGAATCAATGAGCAGTTCTTC. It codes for CASSQEARGGINEQFF.

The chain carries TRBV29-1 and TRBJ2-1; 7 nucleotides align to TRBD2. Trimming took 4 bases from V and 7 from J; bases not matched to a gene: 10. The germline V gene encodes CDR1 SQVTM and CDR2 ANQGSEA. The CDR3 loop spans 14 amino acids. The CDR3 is CSVGWTRRVNEQFF. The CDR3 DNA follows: TGCAGCGTTGGGTGGACTAGAAGGGTGAATGAGCAGTTCTTC.

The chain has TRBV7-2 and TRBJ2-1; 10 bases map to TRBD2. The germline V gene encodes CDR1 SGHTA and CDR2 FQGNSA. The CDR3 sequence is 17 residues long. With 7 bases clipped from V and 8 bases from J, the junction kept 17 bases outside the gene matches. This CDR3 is CASTTPAGGPSGHEQFF. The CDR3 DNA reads TGTGCCAGCACCACACCAGCGGGAGGGCCCTCCGGGCATGAGCAGTTCTTC.

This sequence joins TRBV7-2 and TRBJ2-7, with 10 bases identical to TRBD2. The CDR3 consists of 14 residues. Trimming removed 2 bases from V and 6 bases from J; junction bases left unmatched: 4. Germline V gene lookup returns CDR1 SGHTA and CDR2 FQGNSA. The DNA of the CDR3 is TGTGCCAGCAGCTTAAGCGGGAGGGTCCTCGAGCAGTACTTC. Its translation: CASSLSGRVLEQYF.

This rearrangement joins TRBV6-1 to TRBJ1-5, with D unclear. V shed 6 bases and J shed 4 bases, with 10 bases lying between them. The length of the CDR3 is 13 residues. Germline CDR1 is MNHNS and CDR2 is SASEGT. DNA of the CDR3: TGTGCCAGCAGGAGGGTAGGGAATCAGCCCCAGCATTTT. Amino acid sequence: CASRRVGNQPQHF.

The CDR3 reads CASSLSPSLGTGELFF. CDR3 sequence (DNA): TGTGCCAGCAGTTTATCCCCCTCCCTGGGCACCGGGGAGCTGTTTTTT. The J gene is TRBJ2-2, the V gene TRBV27; D not resolved. Trimming pared 0 bases from V and 4 bases from J, leaving 12 bases between. The CDR3 contains 16 residues. Germline CDR1 reads MNHEY; CDR2 reads SMNVEV (reference sequence).